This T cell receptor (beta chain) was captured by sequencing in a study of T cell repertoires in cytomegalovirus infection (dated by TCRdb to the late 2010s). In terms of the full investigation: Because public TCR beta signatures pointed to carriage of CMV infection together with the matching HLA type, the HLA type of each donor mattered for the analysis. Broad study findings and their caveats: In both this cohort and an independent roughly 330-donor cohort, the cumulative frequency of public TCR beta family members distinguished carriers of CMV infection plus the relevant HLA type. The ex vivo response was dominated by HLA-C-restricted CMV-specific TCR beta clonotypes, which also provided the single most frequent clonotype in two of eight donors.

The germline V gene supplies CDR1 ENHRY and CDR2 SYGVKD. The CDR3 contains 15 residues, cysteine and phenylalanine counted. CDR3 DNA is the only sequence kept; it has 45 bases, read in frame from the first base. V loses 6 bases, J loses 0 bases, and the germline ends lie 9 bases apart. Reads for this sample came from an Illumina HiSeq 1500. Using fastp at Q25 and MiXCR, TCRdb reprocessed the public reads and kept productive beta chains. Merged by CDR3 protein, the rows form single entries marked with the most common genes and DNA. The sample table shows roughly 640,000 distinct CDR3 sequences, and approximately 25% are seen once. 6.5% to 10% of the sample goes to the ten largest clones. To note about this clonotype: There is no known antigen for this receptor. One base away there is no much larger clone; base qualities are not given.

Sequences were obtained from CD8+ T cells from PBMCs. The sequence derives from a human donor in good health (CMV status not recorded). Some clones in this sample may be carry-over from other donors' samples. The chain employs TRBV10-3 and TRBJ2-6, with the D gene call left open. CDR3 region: CAIRSMISGANVLTF. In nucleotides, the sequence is TGTGCCATCAGATCGATGATCTCTGGGGCCAACGTCCTGACTTTC.